This TCR beta chain was found in a study of T cell responses to AZD1222 COVID-19 vaccine. Notes on this clone: Antigen specificity is unknown.

Trimming took off 7 bases at V and 0 bases at J, with 13 bases between the two ends. CDR3 size: 15 residues. CDR1 is SNHLY, CDR2 FYNNEI, per germline. Data came from immunoSEQ multiplex PCR; TCRdb stores just in-frame clones and leaves some out. The sample shows 70,000 or so clones, approximately 88% of them seen only once. Study-wide findings and caveats: Clonal diversity was possibly underestimated, and the donors were mostly white British, with more females. The number of AZD1222 recipients seropositive at baseline was only five to seven.

The sample consisted of peripheral blood, taken on day 0 of AZD1222 vaccination. The chain carries TRBV2 and TRBJ1-3; a possible D gene is TRBD1 (6 bases). This clonotype was obtained from an adult in good health. CDR3 DNA sequence: TGTGCCAGCACTCGCGACAGGATCTCTGGAAACACCATATATTTT. It encodes CASTRDRISGNTIYF.